A selection of T cell receptor beta chains follows, all from one sample in a study of cytomegalovirus exposure and HLA in healthy donors. Clones were sequenced by immunoSEQ multiplex PCR, and TCRdb holds only the in-frame ones, with some missing. Of about 190,000 clones in the sample, roughly 81% were seen once. Sequenced material: PBMCs. These receptors were obtained from a woman under 40 in good health and CMV-seropositive. The CDR3 runs from the conserved cysteine through the conserved F or W. A D gene is named only where the DNA matches it firmly. Size is stated for part of the rows, as once, few or many counts, or as a class when the clone is expanded.

v_gene	abundance	j_gene	d_gene	len	CDR3aa	CDR3nt
TRBV5-1	.	TRBJ1-5	TRBD1	15	CASSAGTGVNQPQHF	TGCGCCAGCAGCGCCGGGACAGGGGTCAATCAGCCCCAGCATTTT
TRBV10-2	.	TRBJ2-3	.	15	CASSESGGGFDTQYF	TGCGCCAGCAGTGAGTCGGGAGGGGGGTTCGATACGCAGTATTTT
TRBV28	few	TRBJ1-2	TRBD1	13	CASSTGQGRRYTF	TGTGCCAGCAGCACGGGACAGGGAAGGCGCTACACCTTC
TRBV2	.	TRBJ1-1	.	12	CASRAPGVGAFF	TGTGCCAGCAGGGCGCCGGGGGTAGGAGCTTTCTTT
TRBV6-6	.	TRBJ2-7	TRBD2	15	CASTGGARGSYEQYF	TGTGCCAGCACGGGGGGGGCTCGGGGTTCCTACGAGCAGTACTTC
TRBV5-1	.	TRBJ2-5	.	14	CASSLVSPEETQYF	TGCGCCAGCAGCTTAGTTTCGCCAGAAGAGACCCAGTACTTC
TRBV4-2	once	TRBJ2-1	TRBD2	17	CASSQDLASGSYNEQFF	TGTGCCAGCAGCCAAGATCTTGCTAGCGGGTCCTACAATGAGCAGTTCTTC
TRBV29-1	.	TRBJ2-7	.	11	CSVSGAYEQYF	TGCAGCGTTAGCGGTGCCTACGAGCAGTACTTC
TRBV13	.	TRBJ2-5	TRBD2	17	CASSLEGRGGRQETQYF	TGTGCCAGCAGCTTAGAAGGGCGGGGGGGCCGCCAAGAGACCCAGTACTTC
TRBV9	.	TRBJ1-3	.	16	CASSQEPGQLGNTIYF	TGTGCCAGCAGTCAAGAGCCAGGCCAGTTAGGAAACACCATATATTTT
TRBV9	once	TRBJ1-1	TRBD1	15	CASSVTGGTNTEAFF	TGTGCCAGCAGCGTAACAGGGGGGACGAACACTGAAGCTTTCTTT
TRBV5-1	.	TRBJ2-1	.	15	CASSTTIQSYNEQFF	TGCGCCAGCAGCACCACGATACAATCCTACAATGAGCAGTTCTTC
TRBV4-1	.	TRBJ2-7	TRBD2	16	CASSLGTSGNSYEQYF	TGCGCCAGCAGCCTTGGGACTAGCGGGAATTCCTACGAGCAGTACTTC
TRBV7-2	.	TRBJ2-1	TRBD2	15	CASSLGTSEYNEQFF	TGTGCCAGCAGCCTTGGGACTAGTGAGTACAATGAGCAGTTCTTC
TRBV4-1	once	TRBJ2-5	TRBD2	18	CASSQDLIAGGYRETQYF	TGCGCCAGCAGCCAAGATCTTATAGCGGGGGGGTACCGGGAGACCCAGTACTTC
TRBV9	.	TRBJ1-5	TRBD1	13	CASSGTGDQPQHF	TGTGCCAGCAGCGGGACAGGGGATCAGCCCCAGCATTTT
TRBV7-2	.	TRBJ1-1	.	14	CASIQQPRNTEAFF	TGTGCCAGCATTCAACAACCTCGAAACACTGAAGCTTTCTTT
TRBV29-1	.	TRBJ1-2	TRBD1	14	CSAGRTGGGYGYTF	TGCAGCGCCGGACGGACAGGGGGCGGCTATGGCTACACCTTC
TRBV28	.	TRBJ2-7	TRBD2	15	CASSPGTSGPYEQYF	TGTGCCAGCAGTCCGGGGACTAGCGGGCCCTACGAGCAGTACTTC
TRBV19	.	TRBJ2-7	.	14	CASSMGAGPYEQYF	TGTGCCAGTAGTATGGGGGCAGGTCCCTACGAGCAGTACTTC
TRBV7-9	.	TRBJ2-1	TRBD2	18	CASSAPWGLAGLYNEQFF	TGTGCCAGCAGCGCCCCCTGGGGACTAGCGGGTTTATACAATGAGCAGTTCTTC
TRBV7-2	.	TRBJ2-3	TRBD2	15	CASSQGRGGTDTQYF	TGTGCCAGCAGCCAGGGGCGGGGGGGAACAGATACGCAGTATTTT
TRBV7-9	.	TRBJ2-5	TRBD2	17	CASSLQRAGGLKETQYF	TGTGCCAGCAGCTTACAGAGGGCGGGGGGGCTTAAAGAGACCCAGTACTTC
TRBV5-4	.	TRBJ1-1	TRBD1	12	CASSGGQGEAFF	TGTGCCAGCAGCGGGGGACAGGGAGAAGCTTTCTTT
TRBV19	.	TRBJ2-1	TRBD1	15	CASSSRDRTVNEQFF	TGTGCCAGTAGTTCCCGGGACAGGACGGTCAATGAGCAGTTCTTC
TRBV19	.	TRBJ2-2	.	12	CASSILTGELFF	TGTGCCAGTAGTATCCTCACCGGGGAGCTGTTTTTT
TRBV7-3	.	TRBJ2-1	TRBD2	17	CASSPTPGLAGVNEQFF	TGTGCCAGCAGCCCCACTCCGGGACTAGCGGGAGTGAATGAGCAGTTCTTC
TRBV16	.	TRBJ1-1	TRBD1	15	CASSQLSGQGVRAFF	TGTGCCAGCAGCCAATTGAGCGGGCAGGGGGTGAGAGCTTTCTTT
TRBV27	.	TRBJ2-5	TRBD2	14	CASSLFSGRETQYF	TGTGCCAGCAGTCTCTTTAGCGGGAGAGAGACCCAGTACTTC
TRBV2	.	TRBJ1-3	.	12	CASSVQGNTIYF	TGTGCCAGCAGTGTTCAAGGAAACACCATATATTTT
TRBV7-6	.	TRBJ2-3	TRBD1	16	CASSIRQGLNTDTQYF	TGTGCCAGCAGCATAAGACAGGGTTTAAACACAGATACGCAGTATTTT
TRBV28	.	TRBJ1-5	.	16	CASSFPTRRANQPQHF	TGTGCCAGCAGTTTCCCGACTCGTAGAGCCAATCAGCCCCAGCATTTT
TRBV7-3	.	TRBJ2-1	.	15	CASSLTWSPYNEQFF	TGTGCCAGCAGCTTAACGTGGAGCCCCTACAATGAGCAGTTCTTC
TRBV6-5	once	TRBJ2-2	TRBD1	14	CASSSQGAGGELFF	TGTGCCAGCAGTTCACAGGGGGCCGGCGGGGAGCTGTTTTTT
TRBV4-1	.	TRBJ2-2	TRBD1	16	CASSQYDRAVTGELFF	TGCGCCAGCAGCCAATATGACAGGGCGGTCACCGGGGAGCTGTTTTTT
TRBV7-8	medium-sized	TRBJ2-7	TRBD1	15	CASSISGTGSYEQYF	TGTGCCAGCAGCATTTCCGGGACAGGGTCCTACGAGCAGTACTTC
TRBV4-2	.	TRBJ2-7	TRBD2	13	CASKLAGSYEQYF	TGTGCCAGCAAACTAGCGGGGTCCTACGAGCAGTACTTC
TRBV28	few	TRBJ2-1	TRBD1	13	CASSLWTGNEQFF	TGTGCCAGCAGTTTGTGGACAGGTAATGAGCAGTTCTTC
TRBV5-1	.	TRBJ2-1	TRBD2	17	CASSLWTSGDGYNEQFF	TGCGCCAGCAGCCTCTGGACTAGCGGGGACGGATACAATGAGCAGTTCTTC
TRBV18	once	TRBJ2-2	.	13	CASSPRFPGELFF	TGTGCCAGCTCACCCCGGTTCCCCGGGGAGCTGTTTTTT
TRBV9	.	TRBJ2-1	.	16	CASSPSGTISYNEQFF	TGTGCCAGCAGCCCAAGCGGGACAATTTCCTACAATGAGCAGTTCTTC
TRBV28	few	TRBJ2-6	TRBD1	18	CASSLVVGQLSGANVLTF	TGTGCCAGCAGTTTAGTCGTGGGACAGCTTTCTGGGGCCAACGTCCTGACTTTC
TRBV6-5	.	TRBJ2-5	TRBD2	13	CASSNSGGETQYF	TGTGCCAGCAGTAATAGCGGGGGTGAGACCCAGTACTTC
TRBV4-1	few	TRBJ1-5	TRBD1	13	CASSQDQDRAQHF	TGCGCCAGCAGCCAAGATCAGGACAGGGCCCAGCATTTT
TRBV6-6	.	TRBJ2-7	TRBD1	12	CASSQDDRDQYF	TGTGCCAGCAGTCAGGATGACAGGGACCAGTACTTC
TRBV6-5	.	TRBJ2-7	TRBD1	13	CASTGTGLHEQYF	TGTGCCAGCACTGGGACAGGGTTGCACGAGCAGTACTTC
TRBV6-5	.	TRBJ2-2	.	14	CASATGLNTGELFF	TGTGCCAGCGCAACGGGACTTAACACCGGGGAGCTGTTTTTT
TRBV5-1	few	TRBJ2-7	TRBD2	14	CASSISGGADEQYF	TGCGCCAGCAGCATTAGCGGGGGGGCAGACGAGCAGTACTTC
TRBV2	.	TRBJ1-2	TRBD1	13	CASSPPRGDGYTF	TGTGCCAGCAGTCCCCCCAGGGGGGATGGCTACACCTTC
TRBV4-3	.	TRBJ2-1	.	17	CASSQDPASGGYNEQFF	TGCGCCAGCAGCCAAGATCCCGCCAGTGGTGGCTACAATGAGCAGTTCTTC
TRBV5-1	.	TRBJ2-7	TRBD2	15	CASSFFGGSGNEQYF	TGCGCCAGCAGCTTTTTCGGGGGGTCTGGCAACGAGCAGTACTTC
TRBV19	.	TRBJ1-2	TRBD1	14	CASSKGTGIYGYTF	TGTGCCAGTAGTAAGGGGACAGGAATCTATGGCTACACCTTC
TRBV4-1	few	TRBJ2-4	TRBD1	15	CASSQGQGNLNIQYF	TGCGCCAGCAGCCAAGGACAGGGAAACCTAAACATTCAGTACTTC
TRBV27	.	TRBJ2-1	.	15	CASSLSGTPISEQFF	TGTGCCAGCAGTTTATCCGGGACTCCCATCAGTGAGCAGTTCTTC
TRBV4-2	.	TRBJ2-5	.	16	CASSQSGRGGQETQYF	TGTGCCAGCAGCCAAAGCGGCCGGGGTGGCCAAGAGACCCAGTACTTC
TRBV27	.	TRBJ2-7	.	12	CASSQLVPEQYF	TGTGCCAGCAGCCAACTCGTCCCCGAGCAGTACTTC
TRBV30	.	TRBJ1-2	TRBD1	14	CAWSAGQGQLGYTF	TGTGCCTGGAGTGCCGGACAGGGGCAGTTGGGCTACACCTTC
TRBV18	.	TRBJ2-7	.	15	CASSPPGDTGYEQYF	TGTGCCAGCTCACCACCGGGGGACACGGGCTACGAGCAGTACTTC
TRBV19	.	TRBJ2-1	TRBD2	16	CASSTISPAGGPEQFF	TGTGCCAGTAGCACTATCTCCCCAGCGGGGGGGCCTGAGCAGTTCTTC